These 25 T cell receptor beta chains originate from one sample sequenced in a study of blood T cell repertoires in COVID-19 (TCRdb year 2020). To prepare the library, the immunoSEQ multiplex PCR assay was applied. Not all clones reach the TCRdb copy of this immuneACCESS table, which keeps in-frame sequences only. Checked studies attribute under half of the gap to unresolved V genes and leave the rest unexplained. Within this sample are about 210,000 clones, with around 83% of them counted one time only. Of the sample, approximately 2.9% falls within the top ten clones. The sequenced sample consisted of peripheral blood. The receptor set was obtained from a man aged 45-65 years with active or convalescent COVID-19.

The V call is TRBV5-1, the J call TRBJ2-3; 7 bases are a match to TRBD1. The germline V gene encodes CDR1 SGHRS and CDR2 YFSETQ. This CDR3 is built from 15 residues. V was clipped by 0 bases and J by 3 bases; unmatched bases: 4. CDR3 in DNA: TGCGCCAGCAGCTTGGTAGCAGGGGGTACAGATACGCAGTATTTT. Its protein is CASSLVAGGTDTQYF. Full variable domain (remainder filled in from reference TRBV5-1 and TRBJ2-3): KAGVTQTPRYLIKTRGQQVTLSCSPISGHRSVSWYQQTPGQGLQFLFEYFSETQRNKGNFPGRFSGRQFSNSRSEMNVSTLELGDSALYLCASSLVAGGTDTQYFGPGTRLTVL.

J is TRBJ2-5 and V is TRBV18; D is perhaps TRBD1 (5 bases). Deletions cut 3 bases from V and 3 bases from J, with 11 bases between. The CDR3 consists of 14 residues. CDR1 and CDR2 (germline): KGHSH, LQKENI. The DNA for the CDR3 is TGTGCCAGCTCACCTCTGGCCAGGGAAGAGACCCAGTACTTC. Encoded protein: CASSPLAREETQYF.

This chain connects TRBV20-1 to TRBJ1-2; D gene uncertain. This CDR3 contains 12 residues. Trimming removed 3 bases from V and 4 bases from J, with 9 bases in between. Germline loops: CDR1 DFQATT, CDR2 SNEGSKA (reference sequence). The CDR3 bases are TGCAGTGCTAGTGTCAGAAGCTATGGCTACACCTTC. This codes for CSASVRSYGYTF.

The chain recombines TRBV12-3 or TRBV12-4 with TRBJ2-7; 11 nucleotides match TRBD1. This CDR3 is built from 13 residues. The V gene end was trimmed by 6 bases and the J gene end by 6 bases; junction bases not matched to a gene: 4. The DNA for the CDR3 is TGTGCCAGCAGCCCGGGACAGGGGGGCGAGCAGTACTTC. The encoded protein is CASSPGQGGEQYF.

Concerning this clone: Other DNA sequences in this specimen translate into the identical CDR3. This chain connects TRBV19 to TRBJ2-7; D possibly corresponds to TRBD2 (6 bases). V lost 1 base, J lost 1 base, and 8 bases lay in between. CDR1 is LNHDA and CDR2 is SQIVND in the germline V gene (reference sequence). This CDR3 contains 14 residues. The CDR3 spells CASSIVAASYEQYF. CDR3 DNA sequence: TGTGCCAGTAGTATAGTAGCGGCTTCCTACGAGCAGTACTTC.

V usage is TRBV7-8 and J usage is TRBJ2-7, with D hard to call. The V and J ends lost 3 bases and 0 bases respectively, with 9 bases between them. CDR1 and CDR2 (germline): SGHVS, FQNEAQ. The CDR3 has 14 residues. For the CDR3, the DNA is TGTGCCAGCAGCTTCGGTGCGGCCTCCTACGAGCAGTACTTC. Translation: CASSFGAASYEQYF. Together with reference TRBV7-8 and TRBJ2-7, the CDR3 gives the full variable domain: GAGVSQSPRYKVAKRGQDVALRCDPISGHVSLFWYQQALGQGPEFLTYFQNEAQLDKSGLPSDRFFAERPEGSVSTLKIQRTQQEDSAVYLCASSFGAASYEQYFGPGTRLTVT.

The chain combines TRBV11-2 with TRBJ1-2, with D possibly matching TRBD1 (6 bases). V was shortened by 5 bases and J by 7 bases, with 20 bases between the two germline ends. Germline V gene data show CDR1 as SGHAT and CDR2 as FQNNGV. The CDR3 spans 15 residues. CDR3 DNA sequence: TGTGCCAGCAGCATCTCCGGGACAAGAGTGTTTGGCTACACCTTC. This encodes CASSISGTRVFGYTF. The full variable domain, with the rest looked up from reference TRBV11-2 and TRBJ1-2, is EAGVAQSPRYKIIEKRQSVAFWCNPISGHATLYWYQQILGQGPKLLIQFQNNGVVDDSQLPKDRFSAERLKGVDSTLKIQPAKLEDSAVYLCASSISGTRVFGYTFGSGTRLTVV.

The V call is TRBV9, the J call TRBJ1-6; TRBD1 is a possible D gene (6 bases). CDR3 length: 15 amino acids. Trimming cost V 6 bases and J 1 base, with 11 bases left between them. Looked up from germline, CDR1 is SGDLS and CDR2 is YYNGEE. CDR3 in amino acids: CASTRTESYNSPLHF. In nucleotides, the CDR3 is TGTGCCAGCACCCGGACAGAATCCTATAATTCACCCCTCCACTTT.

J is TRBJ1-2 and V is TRBV9; TRBD1 matches at 8 bases. Germline V lookup: CDR1 SGDLS, CDR2 YYNGEE. With V trimmed by 3 bases and J by 6 bases, 16 bases remained unmatched. This CDR3 contains 17 residues. Here the CDR3 reads CASSENKLGQGGDGYTF. CDR3 sequence (DNA): TGTGCCAGCAGCGAGAACAAGCTAGGACAGGGCGGCGATGGCTACACCTTC.

The V gene is TRBV7-9, the J gene TRBJ1-6; 7 positions agree with TRBD1. Unmatched junction bases numbered 5, after V lost 2 bases and J lost 10 bases. This CDR3 has 14 amino acids. CDR1 and CDR2 (germline): SEHNR, FQNEAQ (reference sequence). This CDR3 is CASSLQGVQSPLHF. As DNA, the CDR3 is TGTGCCAGCAGCTTACAGGGGGTTCAATCACCCCTCCACTTT.

V is TRBV27 and J is TRBJ2-3, with 8 bases lining up with TRBD1. CDR1 is MNHEY, CDR2 SMNVEV, per germline (reference sequence). The CDR3 has 14 amino acids. The V segment lost 10 bases and the J segment 3 bases; nucleotides outside the gene matches: 9. CDR3 amino acids: CATLWTGLTDTQYF. The CDR3 bases are TGTGCCACCCTATGGACAGGGTTGACAGATACGCAGTATTTT.

The CDR3 nucleotides read TGTGCCAGTAGTATAGTTGGGACAGGGGTTGGGTATGAGCAGTTCTTC. Amino acid sequence: CASSIVGTGVGYEQFF. The V call is TRBV19, the J call TRBJ2-1; 10 nucleotides agree with TRBD1. Trimming cost V 1 base and J 8 bases; bases outside gene matches: 8. Germline V lookup: CDR1 LNHDA, CDR2 SQIVND (reference sequence). This CDR3 spans 16 amino acids.

This clone showed up just once. The rearrangement uses TRBV3-1 (or the pseudogene TRBV3-2) and TRBJ2-7; the D gene is possibly TRBD2 (5 bases). CDR1 and CDR2 from the germline V gene are LGHDT and YNNKEL (reference sequence). The CDR3 is 14 amino acids. Deletions cut 0 bases from V and 6 bases from J, with 12 bases between. Here the CDR3 DNA reads TGTGCCAGCAGCCAAGATCGAGGGTACGGCGAGCAGTACTTC. This encodes CASSQDRGYGEQYF.

The V and J genes are TRBV2 and TRBJ2-7; weak D call: TRBD1 (6 bases). The germline V and J ends were trimmed by 5 bases and 3 bases, with 14 bases remaining between them. The germline gives CDR1 SNHLY, CDR2 FYNNEI. The CDR3 sequence is 14 residues long. The CDR3 reads CASSLRDIHYEQYF. CDR3 bases: TGTGCCAGCAGTCTCCGGGACATTCACTACGAGCAGTACTTC.

On this clone itself: Other DNA variants within this sample encode the same CDR3. V usage is TRBV5-1 and J usage is TRBJ2-5, with unresolved D. Deletions cut 0 bases from V and 2 bases from J, with 11 bases between. CDR3 size: 15 residues. Per germline, CDR1 SGHRS and CDR2 YFSETQ. The CDR3 DNA sequence: TGCGCCAGCAGCTTGGGGCTCCTAGGACAAGAGACCCAGTACTTC. Translated: CASSLGLLGQETQYF.

J is TRBJ1-2 and V is TRBV11-2; a possible D gene is TRBD1 (5 bases). CDR1 SGHAT and CDR2 FQNNGV come from the germline V gene. V was pared by 3 bases and J by 2 bases, with 10 bases between. There are 14 residues in the CDR3. The chain's CDR3 is CASSLQGINYGYTF. The CDR3 DNA is TGTGCCAGCAGCTTGCAGGGTATAAACTATGGCTACACCTTC.

This clone has a handful of counts. This chain connects TRBV5-3 to TRBJ1-3; 9 bases match TRBD1. TRBV5-3 is assigned to the ORF class and has an uncertain function. The V gene end was trimmed by 4 bases and the J gene end by 1 base; junction bases not matched to a gene: 15. The CDR3 sequence is 19 residues long. CDR3: CARSLCVPTGTGSGNTIYF. The CDR3 nucleotides read TGTGCCAGAAGCCTCTGTGTCCCGACCGGGACAGGGTCTGGAAACACCATATATTTT.

This clone was observed a handful of times. The J gene is TRBJ1-3, the V gene TRBV30, with D possibly TRBD1 on 6 matching bases. V lost 3 bases to trimming and J lost 2 bases, with 11 bases between them. Germline values: CDR1 GTSNPN, CDR2 SVGIG (reference sequence). This CDR3 is built from 14 residues. The CDR3 here is CAWSNRATGNTIYF. CDR3 sequence (DNA): TGTGCCTGGAGCAACAGGGCAACTGGAAACACCATATATTTT.

Here the CDR3 reads CASSPGGTVHYGYTF. In DNA, the CDR3 is TGTGCCAGCTCACCCGGAGGGACCGTTCACTATGGCTACACCTTC. This rearrangement joins TRBV18 to TRBJ1-2, with D tentatively TRBD1 (5 bases). CDR1 KGHSH and CDR2 LQKENI come from the germline V gene. Trimming removed 3 bases from V and 3 bases from J, with 14 bases in between. The CDR3 contains 15 residues.

The chain couples TRBV18 to TRBJ2-1; D perhaps matches TRBD2 (6 bases). From germline, CDR1 is KGHSH and CDR2 LQKENI. This CDR3 spans 15 amino acids. Trimming shortened V by 4 bases and J by 2 bases, and 12 bases separated the two germline ends. CDR3 in amino acids: CASSLTSEAYNEQFF. Written as DNA, the CDR3 is TGTGCCAGCTCACTGACTAGTGAAGCCTACAATGAGCAGTTCTTC.

CDR3 protein: CASGLGTGGHQPQHF. In DNA, the CDR3 is TGTGCCAGCGGCCTTGGGACAGGGGGCCATCAGCCCCAGCATTTT. V is TRBV2 and J is TRBJ1-5; the match to TRBD1 covers 12 bases. This CDR3 contains 15 residues. The germline gives CDR1 SNHLY, CDR2 FYNNEI. The trim removed 8 bases at V and 5 bases at J, leaving 7 bases unmatched. The entire variable domain, with the rest obtained from reference TRBV2 and TRBJ1-5, is as follows: EPEVTQTPSHQVTQMGQEVILRCVPISNHLYFYWYRQILGQKVEFLVSFYNNEISEKSEIFDDQFSVERPDGSNFTLKIRSTKLEDSAMYFCASGLGTGGHQPQHFGDGTRLSIL.

The rearrangement uses TRBV4-1 and TRBJ2-3, with 11 bases matching TRBD2. Germline lookup yields CDR1 MGHRA and CDR2 YSYEKL. J was trimmed by 3 bases and V by 3 bases; bases with no gene match: 8. The CDR3 is 17 residues long. DNA for the CDR3: TGCGCCAGCAGCCAGCATGGAACTAGCGGGAGTACAGATACGCAGTATTTT. Encoded protein: CASSQHGTSGSTDTQYF.

This rearrangement joins TRBV30 to TRBJ1-1; no clear D. Trimming removed 2 bases at V and 3 bases at J, with 10 bases between. Germline CDR1 is GTSNPN and CDR2 is SVGIG (reference sequence). The CDR3 has 13 amino acids. CDR3 protein: CAWSQQVDTEAFF. CDR3 in DNA: TGTGCCTGGAGTCAGCAGGTGGACACTGAAGCTTTCTTT. Looking up the rest from reference TRBV30 and TRBJ1-1 gives the full variable domain: SQTIHQWPATLVQPVGSPLSLECTVEGTSNPNLYWYRQAAGRGLQLLFYSVGIGQISSEVPQNLSASRPQDRQFILSSKKLLLSDSGFYLCAWSQQVDTEAFFGQGTRLTVV.

The V call is TRBV28, the J call TRBJ2-7; 7 bases match TRBD1. Germline V gene lookup returns CDR1 MDHEN and CDR2 SYDVKM. The V and J ends lost 4 bases and 2 bases, in that order; junction bases with no gene match: 5. The CDR3 consists of 14 residues. CDR3 sequence: CASSSPGQTYEQYF. CDR3 DNA: TGTGCCAGCAGTTCTCCGGGACAGACCTACGAGCAGTACTTC.

The chain combines TRBV9 with TRBJ2-3, with 10 nucleotides matching TRBD2. CDR3 length equals 16 residues. CDR1 is SGDLS, CDR2 YYNGEE, per germline. Losses at the gene ends were 0 bases for V and 6 bases for J; bases not matched to a gene: 7. Written as DNA, the CDR3 is TGTGCCAGCAGCGTAGGTAATAGCGGGAGGCGCGATACGCAGTATTTT. This sequence encodes CASSVGNSGRRDTQYF.